This T cell receptor beta chain appears in the sequencing data of a study of PD-1 blockade in classical Hodgkin lymphoma. Following autologous stem cell transplantation, relapse occurred in every patient, and exposure to brentuximab vedotin varied. The CDR3 runs 13 residues. Germline CDR1 MGHRA, CDR2 YSYEKL. Study-level points and caveats: Newly diagnosed patients reportedly trailed healthy donors in baseline TCR diversity.

To note about this clone: Its antigen is as yet unknown.

Data came from immunoSEQ multiplex PCR; TCRdb stores just in-frame clones and leaves some out. Among 20,000 to 25,000 clones, approximately 69% were seen once, and the ten largest hold approximately 3.4%. Sample: peripheral blood mononuclear cells (PBMCs), taken at baseline. This chain joins TRBV4-1 and TRBJ2-5, with D possibly called TRBD1 or TRBD2 (5 bases each). The DNA end is a closer match to TRBJ2-7, so the J assignment may be wrong. The clonotype comes from a human donor with classical Hodgkin lymphoma. This chain's CDR3 is CASSQNPGTEQYF. For the CDR3, the DNA is TGCGCCAGCAGCCAAAATCCCGGGACCGAGCAGTACTTC.